This T cell receptor beta chain was identified during a study of blood T cell repertoires in COVID-19. This clone has a single count. The method was immunoSEQ multiplex PCR; TCRdb's version includes in-frame clones alone and lacks a portion of them. The sample lists around 200,000 clones; 80% to 90% were seen once. Germline V CDR1 and CDR2: MNHNY, SVGAGI (reference sequence). Deletions cut 5 bases from V and 1 base from J, with 11 bases between. The length of the CDR3 is 14 residues. This clonotype originated in a woman aged 45-60 years with acute or convalescent COVID-19. The sample was peripheral blood. The chain joins TRBV6-6 to TRBJ1-1; D perhaps matches TRBD1 (5 bases). CDR3 residues: CASSPQGWNTEAFF. The CDR3 DNA reads as TGTGCCAGCAGTCCCCAGGGATGGAACACTGAAGCTTTCTTT.